This T cell receptor beta chain was captured in a study of spatial heterogeneity in lung cancer (dated by TCRdb to the late 2010s). General notes on the study: Beta-chain transcripts were consistently detected in greater numbers than alpha-chain transcripts, which likely reflected higher beta-chain transcript abundance. In the raw uncorrected reads, each unique combination of TCR and UMI appeared on average more than ten times. In non-small cell lung cancer, the study quantitatively compared TCR alpha and beta repertoires across several tumor regions, matched nontumor lung, and blood. Nonsynonymous mutation counts, determined by whole-exome sequencing of tumor tissue, were related to features of the TCR repertoire. At surgery, both alpha and beta chains were TCR-sequenced in approximately 210 tumor regions, 64 matched nontumor lung samples and some 60 PBMC samples. Here is what the overall study found, with its caveats: Confirming at a functional level the hypothesis that regional TCRs recognize regional mutations was considered to require additional single-cell paired TCR alpha and beta sequencing.

The sample holds a few counts of this clonotype. The antigen it binds to is not known. Per-base qualities were not stored, and no clone one base away is much larger. A library made for alpha chains picked up this beta chain off target, so its size means little. Sample time point, as interpreted from the label and publication: sample taken at primary tumor resection. Whole RNA extracted from tumor and nontumor lung tissue, or from cryopreserved PBMC samples, was used for TCR sequencing without cell sorting. Samples were obtained from roughly 72 patients with early-stage, untreated non-small cell lung cancer from the lung TRACERx cohort. Patients were selected for TCR sequencing only if sufficient RNA was available from at least two tumor regions. Tumor and adjacent nontumor lung specimens were reviewed by a lung pathologist before selection. Libraries were made using 5' RACE. Reads for this sample came from a NextSeq 500. The TCR library protocol attached a unique molecular identifier to each TCR cDNA molecule to allow correction of PCR and sequencing errors. The authors processed their data as follows. Decombinator tools were used for TCR identification, UMI-based error correction and CDR3 extraction. TCRs above a frequency of 2 per 1,000, corresponding to the top 1% of the tumor frequency distribution, were defined as expanded. Rényi diversity was computed with the R vegan package after subsampling each repertoire 100 times to 5,000 TCRs. CDR3 similarity networks were built from amino acid triplet string-kernel similarity, connecting CDR3s with pairwise similarity above 0.82. TCRdb reanalyzed the raw reads on its own, using fastp at Q25 for trimming and MiXCR for clone calling, and kept in-frame beta chains. Each record represents a unique CDR3 protein, reported with the most common genes and DNA among its rows. None of the V and J calls come from the authors' own analysis; TCRdb made them. For this sample there are approximately 7,100 distinct CDR3 sequences; roughly 4.2% appear just once. Roughly 25% of the sample belongs to the ten largest clones.

The material was normal lung tissue next to the tumor, obtained at surgery. The TCR originated in a female donor with early-stage non-small cell lung cancer.

The nucleotide sequence is given as TGTGCCAGCAGCCTCGTCTCTAGCGGGGGCACCGGGGAGCTGTTTTTT. This sequence encodes CASSLVSSGGTGELFF. Recombination linked TRBV11-2 to TRBJ2-2, with 10 middle bases fitting TRBD2. Unmatched junction bases come to 7, with V trimmed by 5 bases and J by 4 bases. The CDR3 runs 16 residues from the cysteine to the phenylalanine. Only the CDR3 DNA is retained, 48 bases long and in frame from the first base. As encoded in the germline V gene, CDR1 is SGHAT while CDR2 is FQNNGV. Joined to the reference TRBV11-2 and TRBJ2-2 proteins, this CDR3 gives the full variable domain: EAGVAQSPRYKIIEKRQSVAFWCNPISGHATLYWYQQILGQGPKLLIQFQNNGVVDDSQLPKDRFSAERLKGVDSTLKIQPAKLEDSAVYLCASSLVSSGGTGELFFGEGSRLTVL.